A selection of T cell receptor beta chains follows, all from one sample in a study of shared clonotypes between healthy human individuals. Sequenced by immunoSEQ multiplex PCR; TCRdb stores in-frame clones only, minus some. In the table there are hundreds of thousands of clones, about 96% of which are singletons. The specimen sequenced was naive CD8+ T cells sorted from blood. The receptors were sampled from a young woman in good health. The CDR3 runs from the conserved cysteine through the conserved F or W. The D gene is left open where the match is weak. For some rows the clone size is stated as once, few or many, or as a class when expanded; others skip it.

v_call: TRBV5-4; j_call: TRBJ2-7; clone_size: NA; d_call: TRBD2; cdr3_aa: CASSSTGLGGYEQYF; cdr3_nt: TGTGCCAGCAGCTCTACGGGACTAGGAGGGTACGAGCAGTACTTC
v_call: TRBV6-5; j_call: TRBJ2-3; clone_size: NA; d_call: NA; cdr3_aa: CASTPGDTDTQYF; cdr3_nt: TGTGCCAGCACTCCGGGGGACACAGATACGCAGTATTTT
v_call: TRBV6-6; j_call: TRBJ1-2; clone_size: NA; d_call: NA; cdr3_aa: CASSSLGGLNYGYTF; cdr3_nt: TGTGCCAGCAGTTCCCTGGGGGGGCTCAACTATGGCTACACCTTC
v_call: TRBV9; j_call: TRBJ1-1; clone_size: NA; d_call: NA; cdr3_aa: CASSPHGDTEAFF; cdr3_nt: TGTGCCAGCAGCCCCCACGGGGACACTGAAGCTTTCTTT
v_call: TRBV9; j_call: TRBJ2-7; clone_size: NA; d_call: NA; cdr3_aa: CASSSERDNGNEQYF; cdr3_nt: TGTGCCAGCAGCTCCGAACGGGACAACGGAAACGAGCAGTACTTC
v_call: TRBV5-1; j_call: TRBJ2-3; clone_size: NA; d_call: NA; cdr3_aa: CASSLGGVLSGDTQYF; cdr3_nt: TGCGCCAGCAGCTTGGGAGGAGTCTTAAGCGGAGATACGCAGTATTTT
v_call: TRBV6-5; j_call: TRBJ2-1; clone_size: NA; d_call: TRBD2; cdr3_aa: CASGLAHEQFF; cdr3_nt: TGTGCCAGCGGACTAGCGCATGAGCAGTTCTTC
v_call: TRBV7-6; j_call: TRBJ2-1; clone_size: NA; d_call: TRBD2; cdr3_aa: CASSLRLAGANEQFF; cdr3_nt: TGTGCCAGCAGCTTACGGCTAGCGGGAGCCAATGAGCAGTTCTTC
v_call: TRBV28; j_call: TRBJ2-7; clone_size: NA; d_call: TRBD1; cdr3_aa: CASSWTAGTGINYEQYF; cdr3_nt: TGTGCCAGCAGTTGGACCGCCGGGACAGGGATAAACTACGAGCAGTACTTC
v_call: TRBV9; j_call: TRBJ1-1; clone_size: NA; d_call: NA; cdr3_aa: CASSVGTGAEAFF; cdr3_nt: TGTGCCAGCAGCGTCGGGACCGGCGCTGAAGCTTTCTTT
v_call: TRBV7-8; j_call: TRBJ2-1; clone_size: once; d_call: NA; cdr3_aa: CASSLALIADNEQFF; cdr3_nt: TGTGCCAGCAGCTTAGCGCTCATAGCGGACAATGAGCAGTTCTTC
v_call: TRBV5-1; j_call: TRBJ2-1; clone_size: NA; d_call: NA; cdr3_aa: CASSLLGGNEQFF; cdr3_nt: TGCGCCAGCAGCTTGCTGGGGGGTAATGAGCAGTTCTTC
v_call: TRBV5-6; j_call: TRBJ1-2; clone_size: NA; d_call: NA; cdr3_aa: CASSFEGANYGYTF; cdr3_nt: TGTGCCAGCAGCTTCGAGGGGGCTAACTATGGCTACACCTTC
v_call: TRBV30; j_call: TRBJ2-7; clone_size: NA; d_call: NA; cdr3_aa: CAWSVGGPYEQYF; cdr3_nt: TGTGCCTGGAGTGTTGGGGGGCCCTACGAGCAGTACTTC
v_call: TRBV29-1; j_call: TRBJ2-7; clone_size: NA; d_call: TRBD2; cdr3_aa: CSVRAGGTDEQYF; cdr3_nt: TGCAGCGTTCGAGCGGGAGGGACCGACGAGCAGTACTTC
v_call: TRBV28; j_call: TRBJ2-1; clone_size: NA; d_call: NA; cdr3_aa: CASSSQGDGGNEQFF; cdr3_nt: TGTGCCAGCAGTTCGCAGGGAGATGGGGGCAATGAGCAGTTCTTC
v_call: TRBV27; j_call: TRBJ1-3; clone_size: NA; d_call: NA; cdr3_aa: CASSQNPTGSSGNTIYF; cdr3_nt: TGTGCCAGCAGTCAGAACCCGACAGGTTCCTCTGGAAACACCATATATTTT
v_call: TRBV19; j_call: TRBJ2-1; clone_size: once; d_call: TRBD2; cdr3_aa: CASSITSGTYNEQFF; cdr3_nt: TGTGCCAGTAGTATAACTAGCGGGACCTACAATGAGCAGTTCTTC
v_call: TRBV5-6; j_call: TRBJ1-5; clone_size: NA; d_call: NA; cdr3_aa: CASSRGPEALNQPQHF; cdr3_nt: TGTGCCAGCAGCCGAGGGCCCGAAGCTTTAAATCAGCCCCAGCATTTT
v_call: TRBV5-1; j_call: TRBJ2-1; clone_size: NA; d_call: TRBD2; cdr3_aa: CASSLGAGAYNEQFF; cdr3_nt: TGCGCCAGCAGCTTGGGAGCGGGAGCCTACAATGAGCAGTTCTTC
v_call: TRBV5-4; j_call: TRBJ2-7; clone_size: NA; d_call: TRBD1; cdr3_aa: CASKGTATTFYF; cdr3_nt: TGTGCCAGCAAGGGGACAGCCACTACCTTCTACTTC